This T cell receptor beta chain emerged from a study of molecular identifiers for immune sequencing clone quantification. Per the germline V gene, CDR1 is DFQATT and CDR2 is SNEGSKA (reference sequence). The ends were cut back, 5 bases at V and 1 base at J, with 8 bases in the middle. The CDR3 runs to 13 residues. Making the bulk TCR libraries relied on previously described methods and listed TCR primers. MiXCR, applied by TCRdb to the PCR reads, yields one record per CDR3 protein. Among some 590,000 distinct CDR3 sequences, around 25% were seen once, and the ten largest hold approximately 0.75%. CD8+CD4-CCR7+CD45RA+ cells were sorted as naive CD8 T cells.

This sequence was found in a human donor in good health. Some libraries in this study had Jurkat cell RNA spiked in. The chain recombines TRBV20-1 with TRBJ2-2, with no clear D. The sequenced sample consisted of naive CD8+ T cells from blood, with Jurkat cell RNA spiked in. Sample subset: FACS-sorted CD8+CD4-CCR7+CD45RA+ naive T cells. The CDR3 nucleotides are TGCAGTGCTTCAAAGCTGAACACCGGGGAGCTGTTTTTT. As protein: CSASKLNTGELFF.